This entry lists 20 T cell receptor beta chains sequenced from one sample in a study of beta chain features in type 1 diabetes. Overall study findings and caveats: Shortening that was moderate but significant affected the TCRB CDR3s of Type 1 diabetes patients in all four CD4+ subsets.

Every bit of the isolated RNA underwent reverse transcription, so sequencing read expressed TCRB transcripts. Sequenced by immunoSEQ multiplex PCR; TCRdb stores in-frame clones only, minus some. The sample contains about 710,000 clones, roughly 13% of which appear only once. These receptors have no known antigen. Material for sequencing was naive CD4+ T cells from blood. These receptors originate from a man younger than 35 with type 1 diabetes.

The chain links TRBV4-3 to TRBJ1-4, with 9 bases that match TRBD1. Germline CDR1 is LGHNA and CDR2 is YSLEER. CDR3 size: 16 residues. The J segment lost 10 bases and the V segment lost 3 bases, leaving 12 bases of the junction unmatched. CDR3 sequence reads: CASSHTAGTGWRKLFF. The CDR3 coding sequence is TGCGCCAGCAGCCACACAGCCGGGACAGGGTGGCGAAAACTGTTTTTT.

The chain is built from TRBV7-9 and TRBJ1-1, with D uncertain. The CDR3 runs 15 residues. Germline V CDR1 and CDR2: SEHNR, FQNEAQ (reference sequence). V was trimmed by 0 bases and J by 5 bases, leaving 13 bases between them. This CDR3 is CASSLATVHGTEAFF. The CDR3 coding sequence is TGTGCCAGCAGCTTAGCGACGGTGCATGGGACTGAAGCTTTCTTT.

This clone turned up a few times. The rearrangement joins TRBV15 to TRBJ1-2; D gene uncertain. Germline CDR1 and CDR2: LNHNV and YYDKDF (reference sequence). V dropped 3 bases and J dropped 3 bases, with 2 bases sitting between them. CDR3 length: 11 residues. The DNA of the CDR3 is TGTGCCACCAGCAGTTACTATGGCTACACCTTC. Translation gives CATSSYYGYTF.

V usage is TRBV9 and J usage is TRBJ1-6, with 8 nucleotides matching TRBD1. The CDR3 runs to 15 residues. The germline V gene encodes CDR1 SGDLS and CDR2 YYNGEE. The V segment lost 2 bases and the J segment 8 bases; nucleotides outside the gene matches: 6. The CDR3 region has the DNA TGTGCCAGCAGCGTCGCTCCGGGACAGGATTCACCCCTCCACTTT. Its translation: CASSVAPGQDSPLHF.

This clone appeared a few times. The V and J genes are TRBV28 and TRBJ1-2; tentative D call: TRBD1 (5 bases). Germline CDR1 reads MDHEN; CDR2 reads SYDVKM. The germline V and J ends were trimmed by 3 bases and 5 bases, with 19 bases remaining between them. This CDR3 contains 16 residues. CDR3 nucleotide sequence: TGTGCCAGCAGTTTCAGGTTTGGAACAGGCGATTATGGCTACACCTTC. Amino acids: CASSFRFGTGDYGYTF.

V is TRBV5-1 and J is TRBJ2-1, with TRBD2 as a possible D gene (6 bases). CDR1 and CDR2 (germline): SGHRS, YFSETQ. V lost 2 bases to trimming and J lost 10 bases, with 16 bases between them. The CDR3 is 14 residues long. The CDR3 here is CASSLEASEREQFF. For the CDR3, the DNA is TGCGCCAGCAGCTTAGAAGCTAGCGAGAGAGAGCAGTTCTTC.

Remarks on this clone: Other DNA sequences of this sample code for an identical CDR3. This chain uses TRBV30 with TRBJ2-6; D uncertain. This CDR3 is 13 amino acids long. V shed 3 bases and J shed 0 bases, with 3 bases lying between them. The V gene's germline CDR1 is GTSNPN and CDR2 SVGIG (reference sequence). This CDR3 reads CAWRTSGANVLTF. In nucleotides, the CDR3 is TGTGCCTGGAGAACCTCTGGGGCCAACGTCCTGACTTTC.

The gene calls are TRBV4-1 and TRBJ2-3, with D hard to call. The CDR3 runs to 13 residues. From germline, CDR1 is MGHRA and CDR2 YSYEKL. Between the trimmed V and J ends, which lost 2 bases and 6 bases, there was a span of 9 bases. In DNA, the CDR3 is TGCGCCAGCAGCCAAATAGGTTCTGATACGCAGTATTTT. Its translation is CASSQIGSDTQYF.

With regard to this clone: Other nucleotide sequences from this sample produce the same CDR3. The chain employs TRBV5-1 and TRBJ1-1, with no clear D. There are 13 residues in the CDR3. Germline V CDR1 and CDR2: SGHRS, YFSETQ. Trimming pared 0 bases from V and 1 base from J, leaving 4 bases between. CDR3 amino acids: CASSLGRNTEAFF. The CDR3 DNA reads TGCGCCAGCAGCTTGGGACGGAACACTGAAGCTTTCTTT.

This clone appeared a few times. In nucleotides, the CDR3 is TGTGCCAGCAGCCAAGATGTGGGGGTCTACGAGCAGTACTTC. Encoded protein: CASSQDVGVYEQYF. The rearrangement links TRBV4-2 to TRBJ2-7, with D perhaps matching TRBD1 or TRBD2 (5 bases each). The CDR3 spans 14 residues. Germline values: CDR1 LGHNA, CDR2 YNFKEQ. The V end was cut by 0 bases, the J end by 3 bases, with 9 bases between.

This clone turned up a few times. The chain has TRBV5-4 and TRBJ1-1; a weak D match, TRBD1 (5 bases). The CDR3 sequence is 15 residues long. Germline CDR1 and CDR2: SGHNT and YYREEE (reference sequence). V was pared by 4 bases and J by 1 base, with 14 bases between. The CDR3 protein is CASSTRDGRNTEAFF. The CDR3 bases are TGTGCCAGCAGCACCCGGGACGGACGGAACACTGAAGCTTTCTTT.

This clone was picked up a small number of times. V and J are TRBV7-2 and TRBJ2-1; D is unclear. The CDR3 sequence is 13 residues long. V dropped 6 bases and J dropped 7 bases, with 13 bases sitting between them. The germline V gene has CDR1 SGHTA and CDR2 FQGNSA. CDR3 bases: TGTGCCAGCAGTCCGTCCGTTCGGAATGAGCAGTTCTTC. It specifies CASSPSVRNEQFF. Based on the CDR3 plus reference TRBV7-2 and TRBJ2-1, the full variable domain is GAGVSQSPSNKVTEKGKDVELRCDPISGHTALYWYRQSLGQGLEFLIYFQGNSAPDKSGLPSDRFSAERTGGSVSTLTIQRTQQEDSAVYLCASSPSVRNEQFFGPGTRLTVL.

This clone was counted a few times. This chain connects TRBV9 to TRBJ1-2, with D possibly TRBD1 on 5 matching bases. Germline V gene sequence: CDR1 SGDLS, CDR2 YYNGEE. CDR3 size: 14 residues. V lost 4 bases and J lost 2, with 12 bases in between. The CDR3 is CASSSQTANYGYTF. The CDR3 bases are TGTGCCAGCAGCTCTCAGACAGCGAACTATGGCTACACCTTC.

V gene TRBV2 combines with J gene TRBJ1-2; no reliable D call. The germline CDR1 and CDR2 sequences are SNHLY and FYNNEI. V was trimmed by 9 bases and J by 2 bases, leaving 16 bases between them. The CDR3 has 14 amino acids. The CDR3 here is CASVRQPVNYGYTF. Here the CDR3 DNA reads TGTGCCAGTGTCAGGCAGCCCGTCAACTATGGCTACACCTTC.

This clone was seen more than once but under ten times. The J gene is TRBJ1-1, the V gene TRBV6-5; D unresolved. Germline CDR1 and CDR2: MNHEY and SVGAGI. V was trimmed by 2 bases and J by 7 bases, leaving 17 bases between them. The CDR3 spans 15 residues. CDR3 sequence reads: CASSYVGVNPVEAFF. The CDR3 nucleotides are TGTGCCAGCAGTTACGTCGGGGTCAACCCTGTTGAAGCTTTCTTT.

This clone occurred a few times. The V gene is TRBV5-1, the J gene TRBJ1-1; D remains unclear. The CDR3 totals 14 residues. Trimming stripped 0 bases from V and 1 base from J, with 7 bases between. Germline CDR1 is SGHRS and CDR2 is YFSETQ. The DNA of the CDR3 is TGCGCCAGCAGCTTGGGGGTACGGAACACTGAAGCTTTCTTT. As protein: CASSLGVRNTEAFF.

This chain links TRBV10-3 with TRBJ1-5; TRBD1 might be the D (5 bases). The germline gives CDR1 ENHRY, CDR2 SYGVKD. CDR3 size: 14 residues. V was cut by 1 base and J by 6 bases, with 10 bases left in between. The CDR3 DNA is TGTGCCATCAGTGAGTACCGGGGCGCTCAGCCCCAGCATTTT. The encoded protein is CAISEYRGAQPQHF.

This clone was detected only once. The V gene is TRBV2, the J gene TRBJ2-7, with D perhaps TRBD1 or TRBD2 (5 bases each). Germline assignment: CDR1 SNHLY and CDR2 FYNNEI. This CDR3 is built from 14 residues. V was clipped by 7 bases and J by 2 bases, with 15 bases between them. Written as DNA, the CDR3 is TGTGCCAGCACCATGGGGGTCTCCACCTACGAGCAGTACTTC. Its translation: CASTMGVSTYEQYF.

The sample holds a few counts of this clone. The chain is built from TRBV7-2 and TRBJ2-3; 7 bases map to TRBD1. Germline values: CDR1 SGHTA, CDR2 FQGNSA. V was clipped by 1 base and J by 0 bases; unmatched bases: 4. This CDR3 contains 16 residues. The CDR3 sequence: CASSLGDRTSTDTQYF. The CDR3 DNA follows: TGTGCCAGCAGCTTAGGGGACAGAACTAGCACAGATACGCAGTATTTT.

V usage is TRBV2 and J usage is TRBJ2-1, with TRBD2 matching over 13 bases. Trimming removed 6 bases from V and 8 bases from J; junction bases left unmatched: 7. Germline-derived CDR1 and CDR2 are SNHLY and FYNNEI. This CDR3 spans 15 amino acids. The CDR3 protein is CASSQGLAGLYEQFF. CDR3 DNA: TGTGCCAGCAGCCAGGGACTAGCGGGATTGTATGAGCAGTTCTTC.